This section outlines one T cell receptor (beta chain) sequence together with its context. What it binds is unknown. The PCR employed 60 Vbeta primers together with 13 Jbeta primers. Profiled with immunoSEQ multiplex PCR; TCRdb holds only in-frame clones, not every one. The sample consists of 150,000 to 200,000 clones, about four fifths of them appearing once. The sample originates from a study of cytomegalovirus exposure and HLA in healthy donors. Study results and caveats: In a later analysis, productive TCRs from donors in an Asian-associated ancestry cluster reportedly carried fewer N-insertions than the cohort mean. Roughly uniform depth of sequencing across donors was assumed in presence/absence analyses.

The germline CDR1 and CDR2 sequences are KGHSH and LQKENI. The CDR3 length is 13 residues. Deletions cut 6 bases from V and 3 bases from J, with 11 bases between. V gene TRBV18 combines with J gene TRBJ2-5; D possibly corresponds to TRBD2 (6 bases). Sequenced input: PBMCs. The sequence was obtained from a woman between 25 and 40 years old in good health and CMV-seropositive. The CDR3 is CASSAGLKETQYF. In nucleotides, the CDR3 is TGTGCCAGCTCGGCGGGACTTAAAGAGACCCAGTACTTC.